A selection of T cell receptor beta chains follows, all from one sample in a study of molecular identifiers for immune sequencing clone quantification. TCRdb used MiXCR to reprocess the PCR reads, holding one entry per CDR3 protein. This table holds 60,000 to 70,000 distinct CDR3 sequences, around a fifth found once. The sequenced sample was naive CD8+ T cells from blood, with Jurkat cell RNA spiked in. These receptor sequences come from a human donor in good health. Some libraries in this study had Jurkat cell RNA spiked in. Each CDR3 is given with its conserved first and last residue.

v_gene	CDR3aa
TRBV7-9	CASSSTGDPLYEQYF
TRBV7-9	CASSLVDWDPQAEQYF
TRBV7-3	CASSEGIGNGDTDTQYF
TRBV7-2	CASSLRAQRGRIQETQYF
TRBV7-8	CASKASGAYNKQFF
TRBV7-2	CASSFAGGSDTQYF
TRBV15	CATSRDLSYGYTF
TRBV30	CAWSVLRDRGNYGYTF
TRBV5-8	CASNPDVEGAGNTIYF
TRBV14	CASSQVRGAEVNTEAFF
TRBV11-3	CASSSRQGNVDTDTQYF
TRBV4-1	CASSQSEGSDTQYF
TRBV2	CASSEVVGANYGYTF
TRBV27	CASSFFGQKETEAFF
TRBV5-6	CASSLPNSNQPQHF
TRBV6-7	CASSRRDSLCTGELFF
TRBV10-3	CAIADVSGGNQPQHF
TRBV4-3	CASSQGSGLLETQYF
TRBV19	CASTGLAFGTDTQYF
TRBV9	CASSARLAPTYEQYF
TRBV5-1	CASSLAAGGSEQYF
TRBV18	CASSLGRADFYEQYF
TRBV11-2	CASSFSIAGGSKNEQFF
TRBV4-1	CASSQSRANTGELFF
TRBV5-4	CASSSPGQGQYEQYF
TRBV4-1	CASSQGTGTFSYYEQYF
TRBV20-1	CSASAFNLEPGEQFF
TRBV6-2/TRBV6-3	CASSYSPSGSGETQYF
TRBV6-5	CASSYFPPGQGGDTQYF
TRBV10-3	CAISHRDRDYEQYF
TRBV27	CASIPVSGSTDTQYF
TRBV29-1	CSAQGFYEQYF
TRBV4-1	CASSRTGTGAYGYAF
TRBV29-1	CSTQGAGETQYF
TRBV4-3	CASSQEALGVSYEQYF
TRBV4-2	CASSQAVDSNYEQYF
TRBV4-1	CASSQGQTGRYEQYF
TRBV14	CASTSSSRSTDTQYF
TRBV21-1	CASSKAGGLASDTQYF
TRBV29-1	CSVVRSNTGELFF